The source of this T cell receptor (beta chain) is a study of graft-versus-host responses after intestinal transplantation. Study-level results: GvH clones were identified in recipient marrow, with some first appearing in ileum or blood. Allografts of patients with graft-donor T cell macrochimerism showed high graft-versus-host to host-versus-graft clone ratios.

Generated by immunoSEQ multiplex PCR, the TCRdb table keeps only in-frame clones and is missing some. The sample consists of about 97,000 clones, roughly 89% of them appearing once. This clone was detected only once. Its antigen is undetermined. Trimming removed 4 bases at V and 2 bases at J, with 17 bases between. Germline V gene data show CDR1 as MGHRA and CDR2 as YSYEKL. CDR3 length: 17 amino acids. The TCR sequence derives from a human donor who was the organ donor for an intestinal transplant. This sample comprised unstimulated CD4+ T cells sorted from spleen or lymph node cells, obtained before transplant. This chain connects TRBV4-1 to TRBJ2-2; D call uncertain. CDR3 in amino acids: CASSLPTELTNTGELFF. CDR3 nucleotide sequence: TGCGCCAGCAGCCTTCCCACCGAGTTAACTAACACCGGGGAGCTGTTTTTT.